These T cell receptor beta chains were read from a single sample in a study of vaccination and CD4 T cells after COVID-19. For these TCRs, the target antigens are not known. TCRdb passed the PCR reads through MiXCR, listing each CDR3 protein once. The profile shows roughly 3,500 distinct CDR3 sequences, 32% of them singletons. Sequencing was performed on CD4+ T cells from blood, cultured in vitro. These receptors came from a human donor who had recovered from COVID-19. Each CDR3 is given with its conserved first and last residue. A D gene is named only where the DNA matches it firmly. The size of a clone is reported for some rows only, either as once, few or many, or as a class for expanded clones.

J: TRBJ1-1
D: .
size: .
V: TRBV6-1
DNA: TGTGCCAGCATCAGAGACAAGAACACTGAAGCTTTCTTT
CDR3: CASIRDKNTEAFF

J: TRBJ1-6
D: .
size: few
V: TRBV11-1
DNA: TGTGCCAGCAGCTTTCCATTGGAGAAGGGCAATTCACCCCTCCACTTT
CDR3: CASSFPLEKGNSPLHF

J: TRBJ2-3
D: TRBD2
size: .
V: TRBV7-2
DNA: TGTGCCAGCAGCTTAGGGGGACTACCCACAGATACGCAGTATTTT
CDR3: CASSLGGLPTDTQYF

J: TRBJ2-2
D: TRBD2
size: .
V: TRBV7-9
DNA: TGTGCCAGCAGCCTGGGGAGGGGACGGGATGATCCCGGGGAGCTGTTTTTT
CDR3: CASSLGRGRDDPGELFF

J: TRBJ2-3
D: .
size: few
V: TRBV18
DNA: TGTGCCAGCTCACCAACAGGGACCACAGATACGCAGTATTTT
CDR3: CASSPTGTTDTQYF

J: TRBJ2-7
D: .
size: medium-sized
V: TRBV7-9
DNA: TGTGCCAGCAGCTGGGACCTACGAGGGGACTACGAGCAGTACTTC
CDR3: CASSWDLRGDYEQYF

J: TRBJ2-2
D: .
size: .
V: TRBV11-3
DNA: TGTGCCAGCAGCCTTTCGGCCGGGACGGGGGAGCTGTTTTTT
CDR3: CASSLSAGTGELFF

J: TRBJ1-2
D: .
size: once
V: TRBV18
DNA: TGTGCCAGCTCACCGGCGACCGCCCCGGGTCGGGGCTACACCTTC
CDR3: CASSPATAPGRGYTF

J: TRBJ1-2
D: .
size: .
V: TRBV4-1
DNA: TGCGCCAGCAGCCAAGATAAGAGCAGGGACTATGGCTACACCTTC
CDR3: CASSQDKSRDYGYTF

J: TRBJ1-6
D: TRBD1
size: few
V: TRBV27
DNA: TGTGCCAGCAGTTTTTGGGGACAGACCAATTCACCCCTCCACTTT
CDR3: CASSFWGQTNSPLHF